This record concerns one T cell receptor beta chain sequence. No antigen is known for it. These data originate in a study of long-term antiretroviral therapy in people with HIV. Findings and limits, study-wide: Blood dates from the mid-2000s to the late 2010s, possibly under older ART regimens.

The CDR3 spans 14 residues. The ends lost 3 bases at V and 3 bases at J; junction bases unmatched: 2. CDR1 is SGHRS and CDR2 is YFSETQ in the germline V gene. With survey level as its setting, the immunoSEQ assay was v3.0. Sequencing was performed with immunoSEQ multiplex PCR; in TCRdb, only in-frame clones are kept and a portion is missing. Among 30,000 or so clones listed, 95% to 98% were seen once. The chain couples TRBV5-1 to TRBJ2-3, with 9 nucleotides matching TRBD1. Sequences were derived from unsorted PBMCs, sampled 7.6 years after starting antiretroviral therapy. The TCR sequence derives from a man aged 25 to 40 with HIV. The CDR3 region is CASSWGQGTDTQYF. The CDR3, as DNA: TGCGCCAGCAGCTGGGGACAGGGTACAGATACGCAGTATTTT.